The clone carrying this T cell receptor (beta chain) was counted once. Naive CD8 cells comprised CD45RO-negative, CCR7-positively selected cells, excluding terminally differentiated effector memory CD45RA+ cells. Generated by immunoSEQ multiplex PCR, the TCRdb table keeps only in-frame clones and is missing some. The repertoire holds approximately 720,000 clones, with 92% as singletons. This sample was included in a study of shared clonotypes between healthy human individuals. The germline V gene has CDR1 SGDLS and CDR2 YYNGEE. CDR3 length equals 14 residues. The V and J ends lost 2 bases and 5 bases respectively, with 14 bases between them.

This receptor was taken from a man aged 25 to 45 in good health. Sequences were obtained from naive CD8+ T cells sorted from blood. The chain joins TRBV9 to TRBJ2-7, with D unclear. DNA of the CDR3: TGTGCCAGCAGCGTTACAGAGAGTCCCGACGAGCAGTACTTC. Translated: CASSVTESPDEQYF.